The TCR beta chain described here comes from a study of blood T cell repertoires in COVID-19. In the study overall: Spain, Italy and the United States supplied samples that represented acute and convalescent COVID-19. PBMCs, B-cell-depleted T cells, or T cells were the source of the cDNA or gDNA that made up the material.

V shed 0 bases and J shed 2 bases, with 8 bases lying between them. The germline CDR1 and CDR2 sequences are MNHEY and SVGEGT. This CDR3 spans 16 amino acids. Assay: immunoSEQ multiplex PCR; the TCRdb copy retains only in-frame clones and omits some. The table records some 110,000 clones, about 87% of them present only once. The chain is built from TRBV6-2 or TRBV6-3 and TRBJ2-6; D possibly corresponds to TRBD1 (5 bases). The sequence came from a man between 45 and 60 years old with acute or convalescent COVID-19. Sequencing was carried out using peripheral blood. The CDR3 DNA sequence: TGTGCCAGCAGTTACTCGTTCAGGGCTGGGGCCAACGTCCTGACTTTC. It encodes CASSYSFRAGANVLTF.